These 21 T cell receptor beta chains originate from one sample sequenced in a study of T cell repertoires in cytomegalovirus infection. Via MiXCR, TCRdb re-called the reads, giving one row per CDR3 protein. The sample carries more than 400,000 distinct CDR3 sequences, 26% recorded once. The sequenced material came from PBMCs. The receptors shown here come from a human donor in good health (CMV status not recorded). Some clones in this sample may be carry-over from other donors' samples.

The chain couples TRBV19 to TRBJ2-2; tentatively, D is TRBD2 (5 bases). V lost 5 bases, J lost 6 bases, and 7 bases lay in between. CDR3 size: 12 residues. Germline CDR1 LNHDA, CDR2 SQIVND (reference sequence). CDR3 in DNA: TGTGCCAGTAGTGCGGGCCCCGGGGAGCTGTTTTTT. The encoded protein is CASSAGPGELFF.

The chain has TRBV11-2 and TRBJ2-1; 11 nucleotides agree with TRBD2. V gave up 4 bases and J gave up 3 bases; unmatched junction bases: 11. The CDR3 is 18 amino acids. Germline CDR1 SGHAT, CDR2 FQNNGV. Written as DNA, the CDR3 is TGTGCCAGCAGCTCGCAGCATATAGCGGGAGGGGACTACAATGAGCAGTTCTTC. Its translation: CASSSQHIAGGDYNEQFF. The whole variable domain, remainder taken from reference TRBV11-2 and TRBJ2-1, is EAGVAQSPRYKIIEKRQSVAFWCNPISGHATLYWYQQILGQGPKLLIQFQNNGVVDDSQLPKDRFSAERLKGVDSTLKIQPAKLEDSAVYLCASSSQHIAGGDYNEQFFGPGTRLTVL.

This clonotype was recorded at least ten times. The chain carries TRBV7-6 and TRBJ2-5; D unresolved. With 5 bases removed from V and 1 base from J, the gap between germline ends came to 11 bases. Germline V CDR1 and CDR2: SGHVS, FNYEAQ. The length of the CDR3 is 14 residues. The CDR3 region is CASSMDGFQETQYF. In nucleotides, the CDR3 is TGTGCCAGCAGCATGGACGGATTCCAAGAGACCCAGTACTTC.

This clonotype was seen only once. The chain combines TRBV6-2 or TRBV6-3 with TRBJ1-2, with D perhaps matching TRBD1 (5 bases). The CDR3 has 13 residues. Germline V gene sequence: CDR1 MNHEY, CDR2 SVGEGT. The V gene lost 6 bases and the J gene lost 3 bases, with 11 bases spanning the gap. As DNA, the CDR3 is TGTGCCAGCAGGGAAGGGACGTACTATGGCTACACCTTC. Protein sequence: CASREGTYYGYTF.

The CDR3 DNA follows: TGTGCCAGCAGCCAGACAGGGGTCGGAGGCTACACCTTC. This translates into CASSQTGVGGYTF. The V gene is TRBV3-1, the J gene TRBJ1-2, with TRBD1 matching over 8 bases. Germline assignment: CDR1 LGHDT and CDR2 YNNKEL (reference sequence). The CDR3 totals 13 residues. V gave up 3 bases and J gave up 8 bases; unmatched junction bases: 5.

The chain is built from TRBV15 and TRBJ1-2; 11 bases line up with TRBD1. Trimming cost V 3 bases and J 4 bases; bases outside gene matches: 13. The CDR3 contains 18 residues. Germline V gene lookup returns CDR1 LNHNV and CDR2 YYDKDF (reference sequence). This CDR3 is CATSSDGRTGGKGYGYTF. CDR3 in DNA: TGTGCCACCAGCAGTGACGGGCGGACAGGGGGCAAAGGCTATGGCTACACCTTC.

The CDR3 loop reads CASSPKIGVRRETQYF. The CDR3 DNA reads as TGTGCCAGCTCACCAAAGATCGGAGTTAGGCGAGAGACCCAGTACTTC. V and J are TRBV18 and TRBJ2-5, with D unclear. CDR1 KGHSH and CDR2 LQKENI come from the germline V gene. This CDR3 has 16 residues. V dropped 2 bases and J dropped 4 bases, with 17 bases sitting between them.

This clonotype was detected only a few times. The chain recombines TRBV20-1 with TRBJ2-1; TRBD2 matches at 8 bases. Germline trimming cut 3 bases from V and 3 bases from J; bases unmatched to any gene: 4. The CDR3 spans 14 residues. The germline V gene has CDR1 DFQATT and CDR2 SNEGSKA (reference sequence). This chain's CDR3 is CSARSLAGYNEQFF. The CDR3 bases are TGCAGTGCTAGGTCGCTAGCGGGCTACAATGAGCAGTTCTTC.

This clonotype was observed many times. The chain combines TRBV7-2 with TRBJ2-1; 10 nucleotides match TRBD2. The CDR3 totals 15 residues. V shed 5 bases and J 3 bases; nucleotides not matched to a gene: 4. From germline, CDR1 is SGHTA and CDR2 FQGNSA. CDR3 region: CASSRTSGVYNEQFF. Written as DNA, the CDR3 is TGTGCCAGCAGCCGAACTAGCGGGGTCTACAATGAGCAGTTCTTC.

V is TRBV12-3 or TRBV12-4 and J is TRBJ2-1; D is possibly TRBD1 or TRBD2 (5 bases each). The CDR3 is 13 amino acids. V was trimmed by 6 bases and J by 2 bases, leaving 8 bases between them. The CDR3 here is CASRRGTYNEQFF. CDR3 in DNA: TGTGCCAGCAGGAGGGGCACCTACAATGAGCAGTTCTTC.

The V and J genes are TRBV19 and TRBJ1-1; D might be TRBD1 (6 bases). Trimming removed 5 bases from V and 4 bases from J, with 14 bases in between. CDR1 LNHDA and CDR2 SQIVND come from the germline V gene (reference sequence). The CDR3 covers 14 residues. The chain's CDR3 is CASSLGGDGTEAFF. The DNA for the CDR3 is TGTGCCAGTAGTTTGGGGGGCGACGGCACTGAAGCTTTCTTT.

This chain joins TRBV30 and TRBJ2-3, with D perhaps given as TRBD1 or TRBD2 (5 bases each). The CDR3 contains 13 residues. Trimming shortened V by 3 bases and J by 6 bases, and 13 bases separated the two germline ends. CDR1 is GTSNPN, CDR2 SVGIG, per germline (reference sequence). The CDR3 is CAWRRGVKDTQYF. The CDR3 bases are TGTGCCTGGAGGAGAGGGGTGAAGGATACGCAGTATTTT.

The chain's CDR3 is CASSKESSGRMGPYNEQFF. Written as DNA, the CDR3 is TGTGCCAGTAGTAAAGAGTCTAGCGGGAGGATGGGTCCCTACAATGAGCAGTTCTTC. V and J are TRBV19 and TRBJ2-1; 11 positions match TRBD2. Losses at the gene ends were 4 bases for V and 2 bases for J; bases not matched to a gene: 13. Germline V gene lookup returns CDR1 LNHDA and CDR2 SQIVND (reference sequence). The length of the CDR3 is 19 residues.

The V and J genes are TRBV12-3 or TRBV12-4 and TRBJ2-6; no definite D call. This CDR3 region has 15 residues. Trimming took off 6 bases at V and 8 bases at J, with 17 bases between the two ends. The CDR3 DNA reads TGTGCCAGCAGCGAATGGGCAGTAGGGACCAACGTCCTGACTTTC. Translating gives CASSEWAVGTNVLTF.

The chain links TRBV28 to TRBJ2-7, with 10 bases fitting TRBD2. The germline V gene has CDR1 MDHEN and CDR2 SYDVKM. V shed 2 bases and J 2 bases; nucleotides not matched to a gene: 3. The CDR3 sequence is 15 residues long. CDR3 sequence (DNA): TGTGCCAGCAGTTTACCTGGGACTAGCGCCTACGAGCAGTACTTC. Its protein product is CASSLPGTSAYEQYF.

This clonotype was detected a few times. The V call is TRBV6-6, the J call TRBJ2-7; the D gene is possibly TRBD1 (5 bases). The CDR3 sequence is 13 residues long. Germline V gives CDR1 MNHNY, CDR2 SVGAGI (reference sequence). Trimming took 6 bases from V and 3 from J, leaving 12 bases between them. CDR3 DNA sequence: TGTGCCAGCAGCCGGACATATCTCTACGAGCAGTACGTC. Its translation is CASSRTYLYEQYV.

This sequence joins TRBV12-3 or TRBV12-4 and TRBJ2-3; TRBD1 is a possible D gene (5 bases). V was cut by 3 bases and J by 3 bases, with 10 bases left in between. The CDR3 sequence is 14 residues long. The CDR3 DNA sequence: TGTGCCAGCAGTTTTGAAGGGGTGACAGATACGCAGTATTTT. Its translation: CASSFEGVTDTQYF.

This clonotype showed up just a few times. The chain couples TRBV6-5 to TRBJ2-7; D is ambiguous. V lost 3 bases and J 2 bases, leaving 8 bases between the germline ends. The CDR3 runs 13 residues. Germline lookup yields CDR1 MNHEY and CDR2 SVGAGI. The CDR3 DNA reads as TGTGCCAGCAGTTATAGCAGTCCCTACGAGCAGTACTTC. Translating it yields CASSYSSPYEQYF.

In its sample, this clonotype was seen many times. The chain recombines TRBV7-2 with TRBJ2-1; a possible D gene is TRBD2 (5 bases). V lost 8 bases and J lost 2, with 13 bases in between. Germline assignment: CDR1 SGHTA and CDR2 FQGNSA. The CDR3 has 14 residues. For the CDR3, the DNA is TGTGCCAGCTCCGGGGTCGGGACCTACAATGAGCAGTTCTTC. It encodes CASSGVGTYNEQFF.

This clonotype turned up a few times. The CDR3: CASRVDRGIPSYTF. For the CDR3, the DNA is TGTGCCAGTAGAGTTGACAGGGGAATTCCGAGCTACACCTTC. The genes are TRBV19 and TRBJ1-2; 8 nucleotides line up with TRBD1. This CDR3 has 14 amino acids. Germline values: CDR1 LNHDA, CDR2 SQIVND (reference sequence). After removal of 6 bases from V and 9 bases from J, the junction contained 12 bases not matched to a gene. Full variable domain (missing parts from reference TRBV19 and TRBJ1-2): DGGITQSPKYLFRKEGQNVTLSCEQNLNHDAMYWYRQDPGQGLRLIYYSQIVNDFQKGDIAEGYSVSREKKESFPLTVTSAQKNPTAFYLCASRVDRGIPSYTFGSGTRLTVV.

This chain links TRBV25-1 with TRBJ1-1; the D is unclear. Germline V gene lookup returns CDR1 MGHDK and CDR2 SYGVNS. Trimming stripped 0 bases from V and 6 bases from J, with 11 bases between. The CDR3 covers 14 residues. The CDR3 is CASSEYGSRPEAFF. CDR3 bases: TGTGCCAGCAGTGAATACGGGTCTCGCCCTGAAGCTTTCTTT.